These 7 T cell receptor beta chains came from one sample sequenced in a study of blood T cell repertoires in COVID-19. Only in-frame clones appear in the TCRdb table, and some are missing; sequencing was by immunoSEQ multiplex PCR. The table records a few hundred thousand clones, 80% to 90% of them present only once. Sequencing was carried out using PBMCs or T cells enriched from blood (not recorded which). The receptor set was obtained from a man aged 25 to 40 with acute COVID-19.

This rearrangement joins TRBV4-1 to TRBJ1-5, with 9 bases that match TRBD1. The CDR3 spans 14 residues. Germline assignment: CDR1 MGHRA and CDR2 YSYEKL. V trimming: 3 bases; J trimming: 6 bases; junction bases outside the gene matches: 3. CDR3 DNA sequence: TGCGCCAGCAGCCACCGGGACAGGGTTCAGCCCCAGCATTTT. It codes for CASSHRDRVQPQHF.

The chain uses TRBV19 and TRBJ2-1, with D hard to call. The V gene's germline CDR1 is LNHDA and CDR2 SQIVND (reference sequence). V lost 5 bases, J lost 5 bases, and 10 bases lay in between. The CDR3 covers 13 residues. CDR3 amino acids: CASSLGLNNEQFF. The CDR3 DNA is TGTGCCAGTAGTTTAGGGCTTAACAATGAGCAGTTCTTC.

This chain uses TRBV5-8 with TRBJ2-3, with TRBD1 matching 7 bases. The CDR3 covers 16 residues. After removal of 1 base from V and 1 base from J, the junction contained 6 bases not matched to a gene. The germline V gene encodes CDR1 SGHTS and CDR2 YDEGEE. The CDR3 DNA reads as TGTGCCAGCAGCTTGTTTCGGGACAGAGGCACAGATACGCAGTATTTT. Protein product: CASSLFRDRGTDTQYF.

The chain recombines TRBV19 with TRBJ1-5, with 9 bases lining up with TRBD1. Germline V gives CDR1 LNHDA, CDR2 SQIVND (reference sequence). Germline trimming cut 7 bases from V and 5 bases from J; bases unmatched to any gene: 3. This CDR3 is built from 13 residues. The CDR3 reads CASNRQGDQPQHF. The CDR3 DNA reads TGTGCCAGTAATCGACAGGGGGATCAGCCCCAGCATTTT.

V gene TRBV7-2 combines with J gene TRBJ1-6, with 9 bases that match TRBD1. V lost 5 bases and J lost 7; bases outside the gene matches: 9. The CDR3 totals 16 residues. The germline V gene has CDR1 SGHTA and CDR2 FQGNSA. CDR3 sequence: CASSTPVGQGNSPLHF. The CDR3 nucleotides read TGTGCCAGCAGCACCCCCGTAGGACAGGGGAATTCACCCCTCCACTTT.

The CDR3 spells CASSARLVDQPQHF. CDR3 coding DNA: TGTGCCAGCAGCGCCCGACTTGTAGATCAGCCCCAGCATTTT. This chain joins TRBV6-5 and TRBJ1-5, with D hard to call. From germline, CDR1 is MNHEY and CDR2 SVGAGI. The CDR3 is 14 amino acids. The V end was cut by 6 bases, the J end by 5 bases, with 14 bases between.

This sequence joins TRBV9 and TRBJ1-6; 10 positions match TRBD1. The CDR3 length is 15 residues. From germline, CDR1 is SGDLS and CDR2 YYNGEE. Unmatched junction bases numbered 6, after V lost 3 bases and J lost 9 bases. CDR3 sequence reads: CASSAAGTGVSPLHF. CDR3 sequence (DNA): TGTGCCAGCAGCGCAGCGGGGACAGGGGTTTCACCCCTCCACTTT.